Ten or more counts support the clone carrying this TCR beta chain. Antigen specificity is unknown. The sample belongs to a study of T cells after yellow fever vaccination. Template switching with 5'RACE generated the TCR cDNA and added a universal primer site and UMIs. One entry per CDR3 protein, called by TCRdb with MiXCR from the 5' RACE reads. The table records 60,000 to 75,000 distinct CDR3 sequences, over 6.5% of them present only once. Trimming left V 2 bases short and J 8 bases short, with 7 bases between. Germline V lookup: CDR1 SGHVS, CDR2 FNYEAQ. This CDR3 contains 12 residues. Study-wide findings and caveats: The CD4 compartment and the CD8 compartment contained a small share of clonotypes in common. Reappearance after the booster was seen for most primary-vaccination clones, at more than 95% CD4 and about 90% CD8. Researchers report a weaker secondary response that nonetheless peaked faster, day 5 versus 15.

The TCR sequence derives from a man aged 18 to 29 who received the YFV17D yellow fever vaccine. The material sequenced was CD8+ T cells sorted from PBMCs, taken 45 days after the first yellow fever vaccination. The J gene is TRBJ2-1, the V gene TRBV7-6; unclear D gene. In DNA form, the CDR3 reads TGTGCCAGCAGCTTAAGCATGTATGAGCAGTTCTTC. Protein: CASSLSMYEQFF.